This TCR beta chain was captured in a study of T-cell memory formation after mild COVID-19. The V and J ends lost 6 bases and 5 bases, in that order; junction bases with no gene match: 8. The CDR3 loop spans 14 amino acids. There are a few counts of this clonotype. TCRdb itself ran the 5' RACE reads through MiXCR, one entry per CDR3 protein. The sample carries just over 300,000 distinct CDR3 sequences, approximately 20% recorded once. Sequenced material: PBMCs or a T cell subset sorted from them (not recorded which). V gene TRBV12-3 or TRBV12-4 combines with J gene TRBJ1-1; 8 bases align to TRBD1. This receptor was obtained from a young man who had mild COVID-19 (a few samples of this study predate the infection). Cell type and time point are not known. The CDR3 loop reads CASSVRGQGTEAFF. The CDR3, as DNA: TGTGCCAGCAGCGTCAGGGGGCAAGGGACTGAAGCTTTCTTT.